One and the same sample provided the 15 T cell receptor beta chains below, sequenced in a study of T cells after yellow fever vaccination. A single record per CDR3 protein comes from TCRdb applying MiXCR to the 5' RACE reads. The sample shows about 350,000 distinct CDR3 sequences, 11% of them seen only once. The specimen was PBMCs, collected on the day of the first yellow fever vaccination. These receptors all stem from a man younger than 30 who received the YFV17D yellow fever vaccine.

This clonotype was detected ten times or more. The chain recombines TRBV5-1 with TRBJ2-2, with no clear D. Germline assignment: CDR1 SGHRS and CDR2 YFSETQ. This CDR3 spans 16 amino acids. Between the trimmed V and J ends, which lost 0 bases and 5 bases, there was a span of 14 bases. The CDR3 sequence: CASSLARGRLTGELFF. CDR3 sequence (DNA): TGCGCCAGCAGCTTGGCTCGTGGCAGACTGACCGGGGAGCTGTTTTTT.

This clonotype was found a few times. The V call is TRBV7-2, the J call TRBJ2-3, with D possibly TRBD2 on 6 matching bases. The CDR3 is 15 amino acids. The ends were cut back, 5 bases at V and 0 bases at J, with 12 bases in the middle. The germline V gene encodes CDR1 SGHTA and CDR2 FQGNSA. As DNA, the CDR3 is TGTGCCAGCAGCCAGTGGGGGGTTAGCACAGATACGCAGTATTTT. Residues: CASSQWGVSTDTQYF.

This clonotype was counted a few times. This chain uses TRBV7-8 with TRBJ2-1; 7 bases are shared with TRBD1. The CDR3 has 15 amino acids. From germline, CDR1 is SGHVS and CDR2 FQNEAQ. The V and J ends lost 2 bases and 9 bases, in that order; junction bases with no gene match: 10. CDR3 sequence: CASSLTLLGDSEQFF. The CDR3 region has the DNA TGTGCCAGCAGCTTAACGTTACTGGGGGACAGTGAGCAGTTCTTC.

The chain uses TRBV7-9 and TRBJ2-7; 7 bases are shared with TRBD1. The CDR3 covers 16 residues. CDR1 is SEHNR, CDR2 FQNEAQ, per germline (reference sequence). The V segment lost 6 bases and the J segment 4 bases; nucleotides outside the gene matches: 15. In DNA form, the CDR3 reads TGTGCCAGCAGTTTGGCGGGCAGGGGGTTGTCATACGAGCAGTACTTC. It codes for CASSLAGRGLSYEQYF. Full variable domain (remainder filled in from reference TRBV7-9 and TRBJ2-7): DTGVSQNPRHKITKRGQNVTFRCDPISEHNRLYWYRQTLGQGPEFLTYFQNEAQLEKSRLLSDRFSAERPKGSFSTLEIQRTEQGDSAMYLCASSLAGRGLSYEQYFGPGTRLTVT.

The chain employs TRBV20-1 and TRBJ2-6, with D perhaps matching TRBD1 (5 bases). The CDR3 totals 11 residues. Looked up from germline, CDR1 is DFQATT and CDR2 is SNEGSKA (reference sequence). CDR3 DNA sequence: TGCGGGGCCTCTGGGGCCAACGTCCTGACTTTC. It translates to CGASGANVLTF.

This chain connects TRBV6-5 to TRBJ1-3, with D uncertain. The V end lost 0 bases, the J end lost 1 base, and 10 bases lay between the germline ends. The CDR3 contains 16 residues. Per the germline V gene, CDR1 is MNHEY and CDR2 is SVGAGI. In DNA, the CDR3 is TGTGCCAGCAGTTACTCCCCCTCGGGGTCTGGAAACACCATATATTTT. Encoded protein: CASSYSPSGSGNTIYF.

This clonotype was observed a handful of times. This rearrangement joins TRBV7-8 to TRBJ2-2; TRBD1 matches 9 bases. Per the germline V gene, CDR1 is SGHVS and CDR2 is FQNEAQ. J was trimmed by 6 bases and V by 6 bases; bases with no gene match: 8. This CDR3 has 15 amino acids. CDR3 coding DNA: TGTGCCAGCAGGAAACAGGGGGCATCACCCGGGGAGCTGTTTTTT. Protein sequence: CASRKQGASPGELFF.

This clonotype turned up a few times. The V gene is TRBV20-1, the J gene TRBJ1-2; unclear D gene. Germline CDR1 DFQATT, CDR2 SNEGSKA (reference sequence). Trimming cost V 2 bases and J 2 bases, with 18 bases left between them. This CDR3 is 16 amino acids long. CDR3 sequence reads: CSARIWDIMKNYGYTF. The CDR3 nucleotides are TGCAGTGCTAGAATATGGGATATTATGAAGAACTATGGCTACACCTTC.

The chain combines TRBV11-2 with TRBJ1-1; D call uncertain. CDR1 is SGHAT and CDR2 is FQNNGV in the germline V gene. Trimming left V 6 bases short and J 0 bases short, with 14 bases between. CDR3 length: 15 amino acids. The CDR3: CASSLNSVLNTEAFF. The CDR3 DNA follows: TGTGCCAGCAGTCTTAATAGCGTCCTGAACACTGAAGCTTTCTTT.

The chain uses TRBV11-2 and TRBJ2-7; a weak D match, TRBD2 (5 bases). Trimming stripped 2 bases from V and 4 bases from J, with 21 bases between. Germline assignment: CDR1 SGHAT and CDR2 FQNNGV. The CDR3 spans 17 residues. CDR3 sequence: CASSLFLRASPHYEQYF. The CDR3 bases are TGTGCCAGCAGCTTATTTCTGCGGGCCTCCCCCCATTACGAGCAGTACTTC. The whole variable domain, filled in from reference TRBV11-2 and TRBJ2-7, reads EAGVAQSPRYKIIEKRQSVAFWCNPISGHATLYWYQQILGQGPKLLIQFQNNGVVDDSQLPKDRFSAERLKGVDSTLKIQPAKLEDSAVYLCASSLFLRASPHYEQYFGPGTRLTVT.

This clonotype has only a few counts. This chain joins TRBV21-1 and TRBJ1-4. TRBV21-1 constitutes a pseudogene. The CDR3 length is 11 residues. The CDR3 sequence: CASAHNEKLFF. CDR3 bases: TGTGCCAGCGCCCATAATGAAAAACTGTTTTTT.

The J gene is TRBJ2-5, the V gene TRBV18, with no clear D. The CDR3 loop spans 15 amino acids. Trimming stripped 3 bases from V and 5 bases from J, with 16 bases between. CDR1 and CDR2 (germline): KGHSH, LQKENI. The DNA for the CDR3 is TGTGCCAGCTCACCGATCGTGGGCGATTCGGAGACCCAGTACTTC. Translated, it gives CASSPIVGDSETQYF.

The chain couples TRBV12-3 or TRBV12-4 to TRBJ2-5; 9 nucleotides align to TRBD1. CDR3 size: 15 residues. With 7 bases clipped from V and 5 bases from J, the junction kept 11 bases outside the gene matches. CDR3: CASNPNRGRGETQYF. The DNA for the CDR3 is TGTGCCAGCAATCCCAACAGGGGGCGCGGGGAGACCCAGTACTTC.

This clonotype was recorded a few times. The rearrangement joins TRBV12-3 or TRBV12-4 to TRBJ1-5, with 9 bases fitting TRBD1. The CDR3 contains 16 residues. V shed 7 bases and J 0 bases; nucleotides not matched to a gene: 7. CDR3 nucleotides: TGTGCCAGCACCCCGGGACAGGGCCTTAGCAATCAGCCCCAGCATTTT. It translates to CASTPGQGLSNQPQHF.

The CDR3 DNA follows: TGTGCCAGCAGTCCTGGACGGGGGGGTCCAGAGACCCAGTACTTC. Residues: CASSPGRGGPETQYF. The chain uses TRBV28 and TRBJ2-5, with 8 nucleotides matching TRBD2. V was clipped by 5 bases and J by 4 bases; unmatched bases: 9. The CDR3 runs to 15 residues. CDR1 is MDHEN and CDR2 is SYDVKM in the germline V gene.